One sample yielded the 6 T cell receptor beta chains listed below, sequenced in a study of cytomegalovirus exposure and HLA in healthy donors. It was with 60 Vbeta and 13 Jbeta primers that the PCR ran. The protocol was immunoSEQ multiplex PCR, while the TCRdb copy is restricted to in-frame clones and leaves out a portion. The repertoire has around 180,000 clones, 84% of them found once; the top ten carry under 5%. Input material: PBMCs. Source of these receptors: a girl between 10 and 17 years old in good health and CMV-seropositive.

The CDR3, as DNA: TGTGCCAGCAGCTTAGGACTAGCGGGGGCGGTACAAGAGACCCAGTACTTC. It specifies CASSLGLAGAVQETQYF. V usage is TRBV7-3 and J usage is TRBJ2-5; TRBD2 matches at 13 bases. Trimming cost V 2 bases and J 2 bases; bases outside gene matches: 5. The germline CDR1 and CDR2 sequences are SGHTA and FQGTGA. The CDR3 loop spans 17 amino acids.

This chain uses TRBV9 with TRBJ1-2; 7 nucleotides line up with TRBD1. From germline, CDR1 is SGDLS and CDR2 YYNGEE. The ends lost 4 bases at V and 6 bases at J; junction bases unmatched: 9. CDR3 length: 14 amino acids. CDR3 sequence: CASSLSRGPNGYTF. The CDR3 DNA follows: TGTGCCAGCAGCCTCTCAAGGGGGCCAAATGGCTACACCTTC.

Turning to this clone: In the same sample, other DNA sequences code for this CDR3. The chain employs TRBV10-3 and TRBJ1-5; 7 bases fit TRBD1. In germline, CDR1 is ENHRY, CDR2 SYGVKD. This CDR3 comprises 15 residues. The V and J ends lost 6 bases and 3 bases, in that order; junction bases with no gene match: 8. CDR3 DNA sequence: TGTGCCATCAGGGGGGAAGGGGGCTCCAATCAGCCCCAGCATTTT. As protein: CAIRGEGGSNQPQHF.

This clone was seen a single time. J is TRBJ2-2 and V is TRBV7-8; D perhaps matches TRBD1 (6 bases). This CDR3 spans 15 amino acids. Trimming shortened V by 2 bases and J by 4 bases, and 11 bases separated the two germline ends. CDR1 is SGHVS, CDR2 FQNEAQ, per germline. CDR3 protein: CASSLQGIGTGELFF. The CDR3 coding sequence is TGTGCCAGCAGCTTACAGGGGATCGGCACCGGGGAGCTGTTTTTT.

The chain links TRBV19 to TRBJ2-3, with 16 bases aligning to TRBD2. The CDR3 runs to 17 residues. The V gene end was trimmed by 8 bases and the J gene end by 4 bases; junction bases not matched to a gene: 9. Germline assignment: CDR1 LNHDA and CDR2 SQIVND (reference sequence). In nucleotides, the CDR3 is TGTGCCAGTTACGACCGGGGACTAGCGGGGGGGCCAGATACGCAGTATTTT. This sequence encodes CASYDRGLAGGPDTQYF.

The chain links TRBV9 to TRBJ1-2; a weak D match, TRBD1 (5 bases). CDR1 SGDLS and CDR2 YYNGEE come from the germline V gene. Trimming took 0 bases from V and 6 from J, leaving 15 bases between them. CDR3 size: 15 residues. The CDR3 sequence is CASSVGSYGGDGYTF. For the CDR3, the DNA is TGTGCCAGCAGCGTAGGGAGTTACGGGGGGGATGGCTACACCTTC.